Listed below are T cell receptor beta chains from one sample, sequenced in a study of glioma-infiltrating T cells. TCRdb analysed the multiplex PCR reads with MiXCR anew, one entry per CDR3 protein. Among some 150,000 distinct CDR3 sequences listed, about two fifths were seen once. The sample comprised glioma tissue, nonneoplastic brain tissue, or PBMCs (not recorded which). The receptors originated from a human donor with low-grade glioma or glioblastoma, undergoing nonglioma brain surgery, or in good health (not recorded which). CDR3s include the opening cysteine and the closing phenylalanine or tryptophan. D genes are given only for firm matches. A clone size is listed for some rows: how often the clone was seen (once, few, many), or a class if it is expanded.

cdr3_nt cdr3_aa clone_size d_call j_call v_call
TGCAGTGCTCCCCGGACAGGGGGGAACACTGAAGCTTTCTTT CSAPRTGGNTEAFF few TRBD1 TRBJ1-1 TRBV20-1
TGTGCCTGCGCAGGGAACTATGGCTACACCTTC CACAGNYGYTF . . TRBJ1-2 TRBV28
TGTGCCAGCTCCCGGGCCTACGAGCAGTACTTC CASSRAYEQYF many . TRBJ2-7 TRBV6-1
TGCAGTGCAACCCTACAGGATTTCGAGCAGTACTTC CSATLQDFEQYF . . TRBJ2-7 TRBV20-1
TGCGCCAGCAGCCAGCGGGAGGGCCGAGAGACCCAGTACTTC CASSQREGRETQYF few TRBD2 TRBJ2-5 TRBV4-1
TGTGCCAGCAGGACGAGGGCGGATGGCTACACCTTC CASRTRADGYTF few . TRBJ1-2 TRBV6-1
TGCGCCAGCAGCCTAATACCGGGACAGGGTGCGCACGAGCAGTACTTC CASSLIPGQGAHEQYF . TRBD1 TRBJ2-7 TRBV4-1
TGTGCCAGCAGCCGCTCAAGTGTAGGCTATGGCTACACCTTC CASSRSSVGYGYTF few . TRBJ1-2 TRBV14
TGTGCCAGCAGTTTGTCACAGGACGAGCAGTACTTC CASSLSQDEQYF . . TRBJ2-7 TRBV28
TGTGCCATCAGTGAGTCGGGTATGAGTGAAGCTTTCTTT CAISESGMSEAFF few . TRBJ1-1 TRBV10-3
TGTGCCAGCAGTCGTGGGACAGGGGGGATCTACGAGCAGTACTTC CASSRGTGGIYEQYF . TRBD1 TRBJ2-7 TRBV6-2/TRBV6-3
TGCAGTGCCCCCCGTCGCCGTAGCACAGATACGCAGTATTTT CSAPRRRSTDTQYF few . TRBJ2-3 TRBV20-1
TGTGCCAGCAGCCAGCGGGTCACAGATACGCAGTATTTT CASSQRVTDTQYF . . TRBJ2-3 TRBV14
TGTGCCAGCAGCCCAACAGGGCTGCAGGGCTACACCTTC CASSPTGLQGYTF . . TRBJ1-2 TRBV7-2
TGTGCCAGCCAACAGGGTTACAATGAGCAGTTCTTC CASQQGYNEQFF . . TRBJ2-1 TRBV28
TGTGCCAGCTCACCTTACCGATACAATGAGCAGTTCTTC CASSPYRYNEQFF few . TRBJ2-1 TRBV18
TGTGCCAGCAGCCCCGCACAGGGTGCCTATGGCTACACCTTC CASSPAQGAYGYTF few . TRBJ1-2 TRBV27
TGTGCCAGCAGCTTAGGGCCAGCGGGAGCTGAGCAGTTCTTC CASSLGPAGAEQFF many TRBD2 TRBJ2-1 TRBV7-8
TGTGCCAGCAGTTACACAACCAGGGGCTATGGCTACACCTTC CASSYTTRGYGYTF . . TRBJ1-2 TRBV6-5
TGTGCCAGCAGCTACGCAATCCCGAGCTCCTACAATGAGCAGTTCTTC CASSYAIPSSYNEQFF few . TRBJ2-1 TRBV6-5
TGTGCCAGCAGCCCGGTGCCCTCGAGAGAGCAGTACTTC CASSPVPSREQYF . . TRBJ2-7 TRBV7-2
TGTGCCAGCAGCCATCCTTTGACAGGAATGAACACTGAAGCTTTCTTT CASSHPLTGMNTEAFF few . TRBJ1-1 TRBV6-2/TRBV6-3
TGTGCCAGCGGATATGGACCGAACACTGAAGCTTTCTTT CASGYGPNTEAFF . . TRBJ1-1 TRBV2
TGCAGTGCTAGCTCAAGGACGGCGAACACTGAAGCTTTCTTT CSASSRTANTEAFF few . TRBJ1-1 TRBV20-1
TGTGCCAGCACCGACACAGGGGTCAATCAGCCCCAGCATTTT CASTDTGVNQPQHF . TRBD1 TRBJ1-5 TRBV6-5
TGCAGTGCTAGAGATGTATGGACAGGGGAGACCCAGTACTTC CSARDVWTGETQYF few TRBD1 TRBJ2-5 TRBV20-1
TGTGCCAGCAGGCCCGGGGGAACAGATACGCAGTATTTT CASRPGGTDTQYF many . TRBJ2-3 TRBV6-1
TGTGCCAGCAAGACTAGCGGGGCATACAATGAGCAGTTCTTC CASKTSGAYNEQFF . TRBD2 TRBJ2-1 TRBV6-1
TGTGCCAGCAGCTTAGTTTTTGGGGGCTCCTACGAGCAGTTCTTC CASSLVFGGSYEQFF . . TRBJ2-1 TRBV7-9
TGTGCCAGCAGGACGACAGGCATGGGAGCTTTCTTT CASRTTGMGAFF . . TRBJ1-1 TRBV6-2/TRBV6-3
TGCGCCAGCAGCCAAGATCGTTGGGCGACAGGGGTAAACACCATATATTTT CASSQDRWATGVNTIYF few TRBD1 TRBJ1-3 TRBV4-1
TGTGCCACCAGTGATTTGCAGTCTGGCTACACCTTC CATSDLQSGYTF . . TRBJ1-2 TRBV24-1
TGTGCCAGCAGCCAAGATAGCCGGCTAGCGGGAGAAGAGACCCAGTACTTC CASSQDSRLAGEETQYF few TRBD2 TRBJ2-5 TRBV4-2
TGTGCCAGCAGCGGAACTTTGCGGACAGCTGAAGCTTTCTTT CASSGTLRTAEAFF few . TRBJ1-1 TRBV6-1
TGTGCCATCAGTGAGTCCGGACAGAACAATCAGCCCCAGCATTTT CAISESGQNNQPQHF . . TRBJ1-5 TRBV10-3
TGTGCTAGCAGCTCCCACAGGGCCCATAGCAATCAGCCCCAGCATTTT CASSSHRAHSNQPQHF few . TRBJ1-5 TRBV7-7
TGTGCCAGCAGTTTCGTCGATAATGGCTACACCTTC CASSFVDNGYTF few . TRBJ1-2 TRBV28
TGTGCCAGCAGCTTAGAGGTTTCTAACTATGGCTACACCTTC CASSLEVSNYGYTF . . TRBJ1-2 TRBV7-2